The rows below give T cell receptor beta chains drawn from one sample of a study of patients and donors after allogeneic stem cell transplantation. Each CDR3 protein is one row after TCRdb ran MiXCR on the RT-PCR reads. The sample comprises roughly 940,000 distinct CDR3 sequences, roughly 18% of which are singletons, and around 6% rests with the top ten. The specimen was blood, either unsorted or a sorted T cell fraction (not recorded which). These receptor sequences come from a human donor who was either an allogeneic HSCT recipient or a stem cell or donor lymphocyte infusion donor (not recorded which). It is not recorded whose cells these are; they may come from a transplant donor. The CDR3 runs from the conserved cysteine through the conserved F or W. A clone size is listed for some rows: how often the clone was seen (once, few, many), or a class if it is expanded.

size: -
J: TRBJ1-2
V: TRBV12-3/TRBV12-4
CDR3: CASSPRAIYGYTF

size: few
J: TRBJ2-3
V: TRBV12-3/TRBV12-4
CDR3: CASSNDRSTDTQYF

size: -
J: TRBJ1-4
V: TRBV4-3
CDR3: CASSQDQRRINEKLFF

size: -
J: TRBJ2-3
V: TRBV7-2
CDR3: CASSLRGGDGTQYF

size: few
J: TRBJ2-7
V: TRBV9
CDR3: CASSVGSSGTYEQYF

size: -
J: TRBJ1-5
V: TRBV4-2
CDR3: CASSQTRVQPQHF

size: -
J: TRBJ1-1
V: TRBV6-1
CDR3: CASSAPGQGGRMNTEAFF

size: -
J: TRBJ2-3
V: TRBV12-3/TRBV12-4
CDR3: CASSLGGWEADTDTQYF

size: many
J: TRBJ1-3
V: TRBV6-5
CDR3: CASSYSPQGRGNTIYF

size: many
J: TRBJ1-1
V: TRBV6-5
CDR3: CASSYSDRNTEAFF

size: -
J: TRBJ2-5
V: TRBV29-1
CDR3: CSVLQTFQETQYF

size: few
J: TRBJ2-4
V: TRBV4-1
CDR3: CASSQTEINIQYF

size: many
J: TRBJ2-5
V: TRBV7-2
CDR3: CASSLVGRSQETQYF

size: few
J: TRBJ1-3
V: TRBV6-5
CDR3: CASSYGAGPGNTIYF

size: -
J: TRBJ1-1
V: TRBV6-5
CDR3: CASSCVRTGTKAFF

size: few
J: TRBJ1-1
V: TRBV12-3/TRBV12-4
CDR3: CASRWGPRNTEAFF

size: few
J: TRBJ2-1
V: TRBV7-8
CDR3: CASSLVEGSYNEQFF

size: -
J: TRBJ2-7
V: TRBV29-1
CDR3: CSVDARKGTTYEQYF

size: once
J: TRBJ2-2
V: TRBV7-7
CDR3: CASSWDLGGTGELFF

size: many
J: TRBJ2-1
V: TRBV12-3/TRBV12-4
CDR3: CASSRTSTNEQFF

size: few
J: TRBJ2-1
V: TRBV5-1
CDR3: CASSLDGKYNEQFF

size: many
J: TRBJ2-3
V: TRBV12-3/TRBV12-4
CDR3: CASTTRRGADTQYF

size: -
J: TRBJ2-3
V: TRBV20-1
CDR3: CSARSGITDTQYF

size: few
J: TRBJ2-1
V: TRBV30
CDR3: CAWSWGTIAGATQQFF

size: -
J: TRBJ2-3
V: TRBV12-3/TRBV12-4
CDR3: CASSPDPGATDTQYF

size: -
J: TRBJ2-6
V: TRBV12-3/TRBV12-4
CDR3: CASSLRGTDSGANVLTF

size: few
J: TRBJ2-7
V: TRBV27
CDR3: CASSLSIDSHFPYEQYF

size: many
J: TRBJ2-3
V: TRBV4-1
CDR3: CASSQDRTVPQYF

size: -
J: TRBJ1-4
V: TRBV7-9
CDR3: CASSLDGGKNEKLFF

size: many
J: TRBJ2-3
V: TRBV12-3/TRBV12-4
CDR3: CASSGGQGAGTDTQYF

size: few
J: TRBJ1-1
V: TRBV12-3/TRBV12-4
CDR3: CASSNDGQNTEAFF

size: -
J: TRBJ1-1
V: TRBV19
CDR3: CASSLHRGHTEAFF

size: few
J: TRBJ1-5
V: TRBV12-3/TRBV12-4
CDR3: CASSLITEQPQHF

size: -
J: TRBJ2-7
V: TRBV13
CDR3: CASSLGDRGQYEQYF

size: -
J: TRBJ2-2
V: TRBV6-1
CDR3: CASRGPYTGELFF

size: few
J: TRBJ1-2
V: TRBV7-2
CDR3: CASSLGGQGELYGYTF

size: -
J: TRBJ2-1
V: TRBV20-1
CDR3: CSARAITGRGNEQFF

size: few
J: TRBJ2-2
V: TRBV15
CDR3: CATSTLRTNTGELFF

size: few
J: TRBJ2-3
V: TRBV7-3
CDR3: CASSLNWDSMQGTQYF

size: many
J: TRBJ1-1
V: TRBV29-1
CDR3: CSVRRDLNTEAFF

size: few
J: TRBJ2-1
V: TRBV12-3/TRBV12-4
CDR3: CASMSPVGEYNEQFF

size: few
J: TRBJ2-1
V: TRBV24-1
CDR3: CATSDPRAGTYNEQFF

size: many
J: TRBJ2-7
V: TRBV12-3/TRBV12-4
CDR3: CASRVAGVDEQYF

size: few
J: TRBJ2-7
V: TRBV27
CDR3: CASSLTATYEQYF

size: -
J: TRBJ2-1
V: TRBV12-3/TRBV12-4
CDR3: CASSSAQDSEQFF

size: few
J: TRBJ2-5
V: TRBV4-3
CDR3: CASSQELGGAETQYF

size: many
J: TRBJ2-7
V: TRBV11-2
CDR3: CASSSSPPDTSYEQYF

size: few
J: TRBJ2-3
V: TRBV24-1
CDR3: CATSDPTTTDTQYF

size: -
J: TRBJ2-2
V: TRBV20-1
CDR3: CSILDVNTGELFF

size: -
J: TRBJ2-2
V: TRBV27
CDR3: CASSLTSGRAGELFF

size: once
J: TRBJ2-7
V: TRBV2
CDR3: CASRGLAPSAIYEQYF

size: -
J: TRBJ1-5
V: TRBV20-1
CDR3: CSASVQPQHF

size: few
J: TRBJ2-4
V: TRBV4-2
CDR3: CASSQEGSAKNIQYF

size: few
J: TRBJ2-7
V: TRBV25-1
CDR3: CASRETGDPYEQYF

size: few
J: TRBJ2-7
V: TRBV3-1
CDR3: CASSPVRGATYEQYF